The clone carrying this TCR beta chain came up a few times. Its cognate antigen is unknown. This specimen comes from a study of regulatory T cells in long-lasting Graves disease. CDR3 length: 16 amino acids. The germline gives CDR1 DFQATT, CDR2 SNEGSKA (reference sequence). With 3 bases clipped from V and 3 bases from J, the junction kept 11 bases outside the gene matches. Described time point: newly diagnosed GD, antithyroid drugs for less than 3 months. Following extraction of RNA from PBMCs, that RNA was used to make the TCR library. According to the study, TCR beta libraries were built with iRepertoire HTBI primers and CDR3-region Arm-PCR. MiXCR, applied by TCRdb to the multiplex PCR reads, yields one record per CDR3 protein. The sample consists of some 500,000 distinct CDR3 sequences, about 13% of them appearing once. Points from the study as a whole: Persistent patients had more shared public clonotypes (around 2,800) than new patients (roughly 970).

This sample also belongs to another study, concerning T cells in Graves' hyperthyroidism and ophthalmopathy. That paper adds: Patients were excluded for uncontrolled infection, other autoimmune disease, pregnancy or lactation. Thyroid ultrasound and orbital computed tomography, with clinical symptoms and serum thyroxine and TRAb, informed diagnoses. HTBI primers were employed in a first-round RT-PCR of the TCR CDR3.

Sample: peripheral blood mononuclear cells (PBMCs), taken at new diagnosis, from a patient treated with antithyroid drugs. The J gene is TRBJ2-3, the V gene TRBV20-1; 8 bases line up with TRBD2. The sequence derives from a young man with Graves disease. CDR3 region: CSASTREGDVTDTQYF. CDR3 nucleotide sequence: TGCAGTGCTAGTACCCGGGAGGGCGATGTAACAGATACGCAGTATTTT.